This T cell receptor (beta chain) was retrieved from a study of shared clonotypes between healthy human individuals. Regarding the study as a whole: Sharing across several donors was seen in 4.5% to 5.5% of naive CD4 clonotypes. Rarefaction demonstrated incomplete sorted-subset sequencing despite large depth. On the whole, naive subsets had larger estimated richness than memory subsets had.

CDR1 and CDR2 (germline): SGHRS, YFSETQ. Deletions cut 0 bases from V and 8 bases from J, with 11 bases between. This CDR3 comprises 13 residues. Using immunoSEQ multiplex PCR, the repertoire was profiled, and TCRdb retains in-frame clones only, with some absent. The sample yields millions of clones, roughly 92% seen once. The CD4+ fraction was divided into a CD45RA+ naive subset and a CD45RA-negative memory subset. Worth noting for this clone: Its specificity is not known.

This TCR was recovered from a young man in good health. The chain recombines TRBV5-1 with TRBJ1-2; perhaps TRBD1 as D (6 bases). Sequencing was done on a sample of naive CD4+ T cells sorted from blood. Sample subset: CD45RA+ positively selected. The CDR3 nucleotides read TGCGCCAGCAGCTTGGACACAGGGCGCGGCTACACCTTC. It codes for CASSLDTGRGYTF. Full variable domain (remainder filled in from reference TRBV5-1 and TRBJ1-2): KAGVTQTPRYLIKTRGQQVTLSCSPISGHRSVSWYQQTPGQGLQFLFEYFSETQRNKGNFPGRFSGRQFSNSRSEMNVSTLELGDSALYLCASSLDTGRGYTFGSGTRLTVV.